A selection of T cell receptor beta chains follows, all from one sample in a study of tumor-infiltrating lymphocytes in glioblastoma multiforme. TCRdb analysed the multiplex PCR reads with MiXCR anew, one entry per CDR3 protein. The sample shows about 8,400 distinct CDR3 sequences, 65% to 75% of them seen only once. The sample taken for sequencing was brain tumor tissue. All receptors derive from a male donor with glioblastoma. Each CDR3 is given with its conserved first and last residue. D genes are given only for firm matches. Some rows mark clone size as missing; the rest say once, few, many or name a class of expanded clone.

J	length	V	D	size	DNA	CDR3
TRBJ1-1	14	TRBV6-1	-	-	TGTGCCAGCAGTTTGGCCGAGGGGATCACTGAAGCTTTCTTT	CASSLAEGITEAFF
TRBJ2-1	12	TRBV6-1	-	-	TGTGCCGGCAGTGAAGGAAGGAATGAGCAGTCCTTC	CAGSEGRNEQSF
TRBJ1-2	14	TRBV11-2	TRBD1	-	TGTGCCAGCAGCTCGACAGGGGGCGGCTATGGCTACACCTTC	CASSSTGGGYGYTF
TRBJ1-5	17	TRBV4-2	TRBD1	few	TGTGCCAGCAGCCAAGTAACTACAGGGGTGGGTGACCAGCCCCAGCATTTT	CASSQVTTGVGDQPQHF
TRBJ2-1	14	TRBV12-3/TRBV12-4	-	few	TGTGCCAGCAGTTTTTTAGTCTCTAGCGATGAGCAGTTCTTC	CASSFLVSSDEQFF
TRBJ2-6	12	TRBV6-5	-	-	TGTGCCAGCAGTCAGGATGCCAACGTCCTGACTTTC	CASSQDANVLTF
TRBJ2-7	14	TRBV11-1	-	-	TGTGCCACCAGCGATCGGACTCAGACGGGTGAGCAGTACTTC	CATSDRTQTGEQYF
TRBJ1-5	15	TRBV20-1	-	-	TGCAGAGCTAGAGTTCCAGGACTTAGCAATCAGCCCCAGCATTTT	CRARVPGLSNQPQHF
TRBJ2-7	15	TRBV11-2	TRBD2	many	TGTGCCACCGACGCGAGAGCGGGAGGTCTCTACGAGCAGTACTTC	CATDARAGGLYEQYF
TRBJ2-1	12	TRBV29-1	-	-	TGCAGCTTTGGGACACCATACAATGAGCTGTTCTTC	CSFGTPYNELFF
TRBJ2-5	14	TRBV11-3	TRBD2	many	TGTGCCAGCAGCCGCGGGAGGGCCTCAGAGACCCAGTACTTC	CASSRGRASETQYF
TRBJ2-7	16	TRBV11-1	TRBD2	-	TGTGCCATTAGCTTACTAGCGGGAGTGCCGGCCTACGAGCAGTACTTC	CAISLLAGVPAYEQYF
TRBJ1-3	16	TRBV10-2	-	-	TGCGCCAGCAGTGAAATCCGGGGGGCCTCTGGAAACACCATATATTTT	CASSEIRGASGNTIYF
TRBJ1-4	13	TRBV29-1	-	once	TGCAGCGTTGAAGAGGGCAGGGATGAAAAACTGTTTTTT	CSVEEGRDEKLFF
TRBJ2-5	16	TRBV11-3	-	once	TGTGCCAGCAGCTTAGGAGAACAGGGCCCCCAAGAGACCCAGTACTTC	CASSLGEQGPQETQYF
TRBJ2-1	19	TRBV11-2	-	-	TGTGCCAGCAGCTTAGATTTCCCCCCCTCTCCGAGAGGTGGGGATGGGCAGCTCTTC	CASSLDFPPSPRGGDGQLF
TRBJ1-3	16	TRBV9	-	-	TGTGCCAGCAGGGGGGAGATTGGGTCAGCTGGAAACACCATATATTTT	CASRGEIGSAGNTIYF
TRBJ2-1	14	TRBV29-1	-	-	TGCAGCACTCGGGACATGGGCTCCTACAATGAGCAGTTCTTT	CSTRDMGSYNEQFF
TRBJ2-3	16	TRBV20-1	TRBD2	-	TGCAGTGCTATTGAGGGCGGGAGACCCAACACAGATACGCAGTATTTT	CSAIEGGRPNTDTQYF
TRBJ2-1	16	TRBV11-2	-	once	TGTGTCAGCAGCTCCCGACTAGATCCGAACTACAATAAGCAATTCTTC	CVSSSRLDPNYNKQFF
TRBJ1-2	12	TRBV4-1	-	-	TGCGCCAGCAGCCAAGCTGGTTATGGCTACACCTTC	CASSQAGYGYTF
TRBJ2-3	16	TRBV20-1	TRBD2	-	TGCAGTGCTAGAGATGTTGGCGGGGGGGCCGGCGATACGCAGTATTTT	CSARDVGGGAGDTQYF
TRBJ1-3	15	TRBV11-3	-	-	TGTGCCAGCAGCTTGCGGTCCGGGGAGCTGAACACCGTATATTTT	CASSLRSGELNTVYF
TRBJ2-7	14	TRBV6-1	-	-	TGTGCCAGCAGTGAAGCGGGGGCCCCGCGCGAGCAGTACTTC	CASSEAGAPREQYF
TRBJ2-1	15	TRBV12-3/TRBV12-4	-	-	TGTGCCAGCAGTTTACCGACTCCGGGGACCAAGCAGCAGTTCTTC	CASSLPTPGTKQQFF
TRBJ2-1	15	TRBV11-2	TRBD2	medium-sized	TGTGCCAGCAGCTTACGGGGTAGCGGGACGAATGAGCAGTTCTTC	CASSLRGSGTNEQFF
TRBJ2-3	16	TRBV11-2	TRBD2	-	TGTGCCAGCAGCGACGGGACTAGCGGGAGCGGAGATACGCGGTATTTT	CASSDGTSGSGDTRYF
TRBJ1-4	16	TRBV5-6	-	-	TGCGCCAGCAGCCAAATGTCAGGGGCAGGAAATGAAAAACTGTTTTTT	CASSQMSGAGNEKLFF
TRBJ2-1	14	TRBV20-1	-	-	TGCAGTGCCCCAGGACGGGTCTGGCAAAGTGAGCAGTTCTTC	CSAPGRVWQSEQFF
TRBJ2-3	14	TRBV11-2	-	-	TGTGCCAGCAGCTTAGTGGGCGGCCCAGATACGCAGTATTTT	CASSLVGGPDTQYF
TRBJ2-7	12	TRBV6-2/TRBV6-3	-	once	TGTGCCAGCAGGCGCGGTGCTTACGAGCAGTACTTC	CASRRGAYEQYF
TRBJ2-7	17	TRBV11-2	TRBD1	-	TGTGCCAGCAGCTTAGCAGTAAGGGGGCCTTCGCGCTACGAGCAGTACTTC	CASSLAVRGPSRYEQYF
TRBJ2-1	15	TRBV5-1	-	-	TGCGCCAGCAGCTTGGCGACGGGGTGGGACAATGAGCAGTTCTTC	CASSLATGWDNEQFF
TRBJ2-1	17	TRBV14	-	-	TGTGCCAGCAGCCAATTCCCAAAGGCGAATAGAAACAATGAGCAGTTCTTC	CASSQFPKANRNNEQFF
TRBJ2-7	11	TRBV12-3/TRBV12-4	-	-	TGTGCCAGCGGGATGACCTACGAGCAGTACTTC	CASGMTYEQYF
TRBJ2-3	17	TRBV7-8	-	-	TGTGCCAGCAGCCCAATCAGAGGGGCGATGAGCACAGATACGCAGTATTTT	CASSPIRGAMSTDTQYF
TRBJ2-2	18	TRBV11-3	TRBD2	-	TGTGCCAGCAGCACCACCTCCAGACCAGCGGGAGAGACCGGGGAGCTGCTTTTT	CASSTTSRPAGETGELLF
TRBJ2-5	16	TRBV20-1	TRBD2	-	TGCAGTGCTAGAGAACTAGCGGGGGGCCTAATCGAGACCCAGTACTTC	CSARELAGGLIETQYF
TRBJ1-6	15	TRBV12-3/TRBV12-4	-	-	TGTGCCAGCAGTTCTAGGACAGATTTTAATCCACCCCTCCACTTT	CASSSRTDFNPPLHF
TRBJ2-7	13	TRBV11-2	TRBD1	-	TGTGCCAGCAGCCGAGACAGGGCATACGAGCAGTACTTC	CASSRDRAYEQYF
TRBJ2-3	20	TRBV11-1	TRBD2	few	TGTGCCAGCAGCTTAGAAGCTTTGGGACTAGGAGTCCAGCACACAGATACGCAGTATTTT	CASSLEALGLGVQHTDTQYF
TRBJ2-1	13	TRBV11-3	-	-	TGTGCCAGCAGCTTCGTAGAGCCCAATGAGCAATTCTTC	CASSFVEPNEQFF
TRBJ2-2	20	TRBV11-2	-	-	TGTGCCAGCAACCCCTCATTCGGCCAAGGGATTGCGGTAAACACCGGGGAGCTGTTTTTT	CASNPSFGQGIAVNTGELFF
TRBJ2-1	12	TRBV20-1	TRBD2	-	TGCAGTGCTAGACTAGCGGACAATGAGCAGTTCTTC	CSARLADNEQFF
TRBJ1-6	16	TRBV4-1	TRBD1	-	TGCACCAGCAGCCTAGGACTCCGGGACAGGGGGTCACCCCTCCACTTC	CTSSLGLRDRGSPLHF